This TCR beta chain derives from a study of regulatory T cells in long-lasting Graves disease (dated by TCRdb to 2020 to 2022). Context from the whole study: In the newly diagnosed Graves' disease group, patients had been taking antithyroid drugs for less than 3 months. TCR sequencing covered around 13 persistent and about 20 newly diagnosed Graves' disease patients, some 33 samples in total. The study was registered as a clinical trial and conducted in China. This study used TCR sequencing and RNA sequencing of peripheral blood to compare persistent Graves' disease patients against newly diagnosed Graves' disease patients.

To prepare the library, multiplex PCR was applied. The instrument was an Illumina HiSeq 4000. iRepertoire HTBI primers and Arm-PCR amplification of CDR3 regions were used to construct TCR beta libraries. Before sequencing, the PCR products went through gel purification. The original pipeline was this. Gene usage analysis of CDR3 amino acid clonotypes used the roughly 60 TRBV and 12 to 15 TRBJ segments found across samples. Filtered high-quality paired reads were merged into contigs using COPE and FqMerger. BLAST was used to align contigs to IMGT TRBV, TRBD and TRBJ reference genes, with CDR3 defined following IMGT. Any clonotype with a frequency above 0.1% was counted as a highly expanded clone. Shannon entropy was used to measure repertoire diversity, and the Gini coefficient was used to measure V-J evenness. A clonotype was considered public if more than one individual shared it. The public reads were quality trimmed at Q25 with fastp and then assembled into clones with MiXCR by TCRdb, keeping productive beta chains. Records with the same CDR3 protein are collapsed into one entry carrying the most frequent genes and DNA. These V and J calls derive from TCRdb rather than the authors' analysis. The sample records about 560,000 distinct CDR3 sequences, about 15% of which are singletons. The ten largest clonotypes hold around 13% of the sample.

Findings and caveats that apply to the study as a whole: The authors acknowledged the small sample size as a limitation that may reduce accuracy. Patients with persistent disease shared more public clonotypes (about 3,000) than newly diagnosed patients did (nearly 1,000). Because the primary lesion, thyroid tissue, could not be accessed, the study looked at peripheral blood alone. Sequencing and analysis were limited to the TCR beta chain. Lower TCR Shannon entropy and fewer highly expanded clones were observed in persistent Graves' disease patients than in newly diagnosed patients, which suggested clonal expansion. Preferential use of TRBV28, TRBJ1-2 and TRBJ2-5 was observed in persistent disease, whereas TRBV20-1 and TRBJ2-1 were favored in newly diagnosed disease.

V loses 3 bases, J loses 1 base, and the germline ends lie 13 bases apart. CDR1 and CDR2 are drawn from the germline V gene: SGHRS, YFSETQ. The CDR3, from cysteine to phenylalanine, totals 15 residues. CDR3 DNA is the only sequence kept; it has 45 bases, read in frame from the first base. In the paper's terms, the time point label means: newly diagnosed GD, antithyroid drugs for less than 3 months. For both TCR sequencing and RNA sequencing, RNA was extracted from PBMCs using TRIzol. The diagnosis of Graves' disease followed American Thyroid Association guidelines. The patients came from an endocrinology department in Xi'an, China. Each patient gave 7 to 9.5 milliliters of peripheral blood, collected in an EDTA anticoagulant tube. PBMCs were isolated by Ficoll Paque Plus density gradient separation without further T cell sorting. An Agilent 2100 Bioanalyzer and agarose gel were used to assess RNA quality, and a NanoDrop 2000 was used to measure RNA concentration.

Worth noting for this clonotype: It has no known antigen specificity. No much larger clone exists at a distance of one base, and base qualities are not known.

A further study also used this sample, focusing on T cells in Graves' hyperthyroidism and ophthalmopathy. The other study reports the following: Stable Graves' hyperthyroidism was defined as no progression to ophthalmopathy during 18 months of follow-up. The hyperthyroidism patients were between 18 and 65 years old and newly diagnosed, with a disease duration of less than 2 months. The study excluded patients with uncontrolled infections, other autoimmune diseases, pregnancy or lactation. Diagnoses relied on clinical symptoms, serum thyroxine and TRAb, thyroid ultrasound and orbital computed tomography. The first round of RT-PCR for the TCR CDR3 was performed with the HTBI primer set and the Qiagen OneStep RT-PCR kit. Most expanded thyroid clonotypes (frequency above 0.001) were also detected in blood, suggesting blood repertoires may reflect thyroid immune responses. A model built on a 13 V-J signature distinguished ophthalmopathy from stable hyperthyroidism, reaching roughly 88% sensitivity and under 84% specificity in cross-validation and 80%/75% in testing. In validation, progression to ophthalmopathy was predicted by the model with 70.59% sensitivity and approximately 78% specificity, a median of approximately 6.5 months before onset. To identify TCR V-J signatures that set the groups apart, the researchers used a discovery cohort of approximately 98 patients, made up of 40 to 45 with Graves' ophthalmopathy and 57 with stable Graves' hyperthyroidism. An independent validation cohort of around 19 hyperthyroidism patients and more than 15 patients who later progressed to ophthalmopathy tested prospective prediction of ophthalmopathy. The 75 to 100 discovery patients were divided at random into training and test sets in a 7:3 ratio. In roughly six Graves' hyperthyroidism patients, the study also compared T-cell repertoires from thyroid tissue with T-cell repertoires from blood. After sampling, hyperthyroidism patients received methimazole starting at 30 mg daily, and ophthalmopathy patients received high-dose intravenous methylprednisolone. Libraries were constructed in a second round of multiplex PCR, after which size selection and purification were performed. Paired-end sequencing of the libraries was performed with 100 bp reads on an Illumina HiSeq2000. SOAPnuke was used to process the raw data, removing reads that contained adapters or uncalled bases, had a mean Phred below 15, or lacked an exact match to the constant primer or identifier. High-quality paired reads were merged with COPE v1.2.5, and unique nucleotide sequences were defined as clonotypes. Clonotypes were aligned to IMGT TRBV, TRBD and TRBJ reference segments using MiTCR v1.1. The analysis was restricted to V-J combinations with a frequency above 0.0001, which together covered 99% to 99.2% of the repertoires. The TCS score was defined as the ratio of F50 (clonal expansion) to E x V (chaos), calculated using BLOSUM62-based TCRdist between CDR3 peptides within each V-J. Welch's t-statistics and random forest reduced roughly 540 V-J features to 13, which were used in a naive Bayes classifier (R e1071). Sample size was not statistically predetermined, and blinding of investigators to group allocation was not performed. According to the paper, TCR Vbeta CDR3 sequencing was carried out on some 140 peripheral blood samples, which came from approximately 41 ophthalmopathy, 80 or so hyperthyroidism and 17 progressor patients.

This receptor was identified in a man between 18 and 35 years old with Graves disease. Donor details come from another sample of the same person, matched by shared clones. The chain is encoded by TRBV5-1 joined to TRBJ1-1; D gene: possibly TRBD1, on 5 matching bases. The specimen comprised peripheral blood mononuclear cells (PBMCs), sampled at new diagnosis, from a patient treated with antithyroid drugs. The DNA reads as follows: TGCGCCAGCAGCTCGGGACGGTTAGGGAACACTGAAGCTTTCTTT. It is translated as CASSSGRLGNTEAFF.